This T cell receptor (beta chain) was documented in a study of blood T cell repertoires in COVID-19. Background on the study: Both acute and convalescent COVID-19 samples were obtained from the United States, Italy and Spain.

This clone has only one observation. The CDR3 consists of 13 residues. V was pared by 0 bases and J by 11 bases, with 13 bases between. Germline V gene lookup returns CDR1 MNHNY and CDR2 SVGAGI (reference sequence). Profiled with immunoSEQ multiplex PCR; TCRdb holds only in-frame clones, not every one. The repertoire holds about 170,000 clones, with just under 85% as singletons. The clonotype comes from a man in his forties or fifties who had recovered from COVID-19. Input material: peripheral blood. The chain joins TRBV6-6 to TRBJ1-2; D not resolved. The CDR3 spells CASSYSSERSYTF. The CDR3 coding sequence is TGTGCCAGCAGTTACTCTTCCGAGAGGAGTTACACCTTC.